This T cell receptor beta chain is from a study of cytotoxic CD8 clonotypes in ibrutinib-treated CLL. Study at large: Response samples were drawn at a median of approximately 11 months of treatment, range 6 to 36. Findings of the study overall: Once treatment began, public clonotypes, which were uncommon, contracted or stayed stable.

V shed 5 bases and J shed 7 bases, with 14 bases lying between them. The germline CDR1 and CDR2 sequences are SGHTA and FQGNSA. This CDR3 is built from 13 residues. As to this clone: Its specificity is unknown.

Clones were read by immunoSEQ multiplex PCR, and TCRdb kept only the in-frame ones, dropping some. This sample has more than 85,000 clones; roughly three quarters occur once, and the top ten carry around 23%. Sequenced here: PBMCs, sampled after 24 months of ibrutinib treatment. The rearrangement joins TRBV7-2 to TRBJ1-2; D not resolved. This receptor was identified in a human donor with chronic lymphocytic leukemia. The CDR3 reads CASSPYPEGGYTF. The CDR3 bases are TGTGCCAGCAGCCCGTACCCGGAGGGTGGCTACACCTTC.